This T cell receptor beta chain was captured by sequencing in a study of tumor-infiltrating lymphocytes in primary liver carcinoma. Across the study: Sequenced samples came back with roughly 3.65 to 8 million productive TCRbeta reads, and the counts looked alike across tissue types. Study-wide results and caveats: The 250 largest clones made up significantly more of tumor than blood repertoires (p = 0.039).

Blood RNA came from unsorted whole blood; germline DNA was also extracted. Chronic HBV infection, untreated so far, was present in the patients. Germline-derived CDR1 and CDR2 are MNHEY and SVGEGT. Trimming cost V 6 bases and J 2 bases; bases outside gene matches: 4. CDR3 length: 15 residues. A constant-region primer primed TCR beta cDNA synthesis from 400 to 550 ng of total RNA. Employing slightly modified ARM-PCR, three nested multiplex PCR rounds were run, and these gave rise to the TCR beta libraries. TRBV1-TRBV30 forward primers and a C-beta reverse primer were used in the first two PCR rounds, which each ran for around 11 cycles. TCRdb re-analysed the multiplex PCR reads in MiXCR, keeping a single row per CDR3 protein. The top ten clones hold about 6.5% of a sample with about 350,000 distinct CDR3 sequences, about 61% of them seen once. This clonotype occurred a few times. Its antigen is as yet unknown.

Sequences were obtained from peripheral blood. This clonotype originated in a man in his forties with primary liver carcinoma and hepatitis B virus infection. The chain recombines TRBV6-2 or TRBV6-3 with TRBJ1-5, with TRBD1 matching 10 bases. The CDR3 DNA is TGTGCCAGCAGGACAGGGGGCAAAGGCAATCAGCCCCAGCATTTT. Encoded protein: CASRTGGKGNQPQHF.